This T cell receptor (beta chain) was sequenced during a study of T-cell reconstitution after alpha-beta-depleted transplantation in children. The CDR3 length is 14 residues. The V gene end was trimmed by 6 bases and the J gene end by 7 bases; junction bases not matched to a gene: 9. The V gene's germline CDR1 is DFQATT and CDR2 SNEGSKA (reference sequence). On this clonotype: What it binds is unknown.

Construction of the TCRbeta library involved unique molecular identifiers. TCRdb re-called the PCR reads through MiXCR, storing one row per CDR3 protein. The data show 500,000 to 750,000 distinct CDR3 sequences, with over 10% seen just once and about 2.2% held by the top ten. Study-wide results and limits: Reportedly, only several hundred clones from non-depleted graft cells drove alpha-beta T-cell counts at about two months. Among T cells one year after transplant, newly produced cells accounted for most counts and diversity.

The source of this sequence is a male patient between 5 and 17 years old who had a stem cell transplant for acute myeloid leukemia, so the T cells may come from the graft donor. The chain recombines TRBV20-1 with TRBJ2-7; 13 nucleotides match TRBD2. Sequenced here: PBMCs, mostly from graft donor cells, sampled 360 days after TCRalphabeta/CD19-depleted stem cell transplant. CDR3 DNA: TGCAGTGCGGATAGGACTAGCGGGAGCTATGAGCAGTACTTC. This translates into CSADRTSGSYEQYF.